Below are 20 T cell receptor beta chains sequenced from a single sample in a study of shared clonotypes between healthy human individuals. Assay used: immunoSEQ multiplex PCR; TCRdb lists only in-frame clones, some missing. In the table there are about 2,500,000 clones, around 90% of which are singletons. Sequencing input: naive CD4+ T cells sorted from blood. Subset meaning: CD45RA+ positively selected. The receptor set was obtained from a young man in good health.

The sample holds a few counts of this clone. This chain connects TRBV30 to TRBJ1-1; D ambiguous. This CDR3 is built from 14 residues. V was clipped by 3 bases and J by 0 bases, with 11 bases between them. The germline V gene has CDR1 GTSNPN and CDR2 SVGIG (reference sequence). CDR3 nucleotide sequence: TGTGCCTGGAGCGATGGTAGAATGAACACTGAAGCTTTCTTT. It is translated as CAWSDGRMNTEAFF.

The rearrangement joins TRBV10-3 to TRBJ1-6; D perhaps matches TRBD1 (6 bases). The length of the CDR3 is 16 residues. Germline CDR1 and CDR2: ENHRY and SYGVKD. The V gene lost 0 bases and the J gene lost 5 bases, with 11 bases spanning the gap. The CDR3 loop reads CAISESTRGNNSPLHF. In DNA, the CDR3 is TGTGCCATCAGTGAGTCGACCAGGGGAAATAATTCACCCCTCCACTTT.

The V and J genes are TRBV7-9 and TRBJ1-2; D might be TRBD1 (5 bases). Trimming pared 5 bases from V and 4 bases from J, leaving 11 bases between. This CDR3 has 13 residues. The germline gives CDR1 SEHNR, CDR2 FQNEAQ (reference sequence). The CDR3 coding sequence is TGTGCCAGCAGCCCCGGGACGGTCTATGGCTACACCTTC. Translating it yields CASSPGTVYGYTF.

This sequence joins TRBV11-2 and TRBJ2-7; the match to TRBD1 covers 10 bases. V was pared by 5 bases and J by 5 bases, with 6 bases of the junction left unmatched. The germline V gene has CDR1 SGHAT and CDR2 FQNNGV. This CDR3 is built from 14 residues. The CDR3 loop is CASSPRGTGDEQYF. CDR3 in DNA: TGTGCCAGCAGCCCCCGGGGGACAGGGGACGAGCAGTACTTC. Full variable domain (rest looked up from reference TRBV11-2 and TRBJ2-7): EAGVAQSPRYKIIEKRQSVAFWCNPISGHATLYWYQQILGQGPKLLIQFQNNGVVDDSQLPKDRFSAERLKGVDSTLKIQPAKLEDSAVYLCASSPRGTGDEQYFGPGTRLTVT.

This rearrangement joins TRBV30 to TRBJ2-5; 7 bases map to TRBD2. CDR1 and CDR2 from the germline V gene are GTSNPN and SVGIG (reference sequence). This CDR3 region has 14 residues. With V trimmed by 1 base and J by 1 base, 3 bases remained unmatched. Here the CDR3 reads CAWSAGRAQETQYF. The CDR3 DNA reads TGTGCCTGGAGTGCGGGGAGGGCCCAAGAGACCCAGTACTTC.

The chain has TRBV27 and TRBJ1-2; tentative D call: TRBD1 (5 bases). The germline CDR1 and CDR2 sequences are MNHEY and SMNVEV (reference sequence). Deletions cut 5 bases from V and 8 bases from J, with 12 bases between. The CDR3 contains 12 residues. For the CDR3, the DNA is TGTGCCAGCAGTCAGTCGGGGGAGGGCTACACCTTC. Translation: CASSQSGEGYTF.

J is TRBJ1-6 and V is TRBV5-1, with D uncertain. Per the germline V gene, CDR1 is SGHRS and CDR2 is YFSETQ. This CDR3 spans 14 amino acids. V was shortened by 4 bases and J by 4 bases, with 9 bases between the two germline ends. In nucleotides, the CDR3 is TGCGCCAGCAGCCCCCTCGGTTATAATTCACCCCTCCACTTT. As protein: CASSPLGYNSPLHF.

The J gene is TRBJ1-1, the V gene TRBV7-9, with TRBD1 as a possible D gene (6 bases). Germline CDR1 SEHNR, CDR2 FQNEAQ (reference sequence). The CDR3 covers 17 residues. V dropped 7 bases and J dropped 1 base, with 22 bases sitting between them. The CDR3 region is CASTQVILQGTNTEAFF. In nucleotides, the CDR3 is TGTGCCAGCACCCAGGTGATTTTGCAGGGGACGAACACTGAAGCTTTCTTT.

The chain combines TRBV5-1 with TRBJ1-6; D possibly corresponds to TRBD1 (6 bases). The germline V and J ends were trimmed by 3 bases and 6 bases, with 16 bases remaining between them. The V gene's germline CDR1 is SGHRS and CDR2 YFSETQ. CDR3 length: 16 amino acids. CDR3 sequence (DNA): TGCGCCAGCAGCTGGGTCGGGGGCGTCGGTAATTCACCCCTCCACTTT. Amino acids: CASSWVGGVGNSPLHF.

The gene calls are TRBV6-1 and TRBJ1-2; D is perhaps TRBD1 (6 bases). The CDR3 is made up of 15 amino acids. Deletions cut 5 bases from V and 6 bases from J, with 19 bases between. Per germline, CDR1 MNHNS and CDR2 SASEGT. This chain's CDR3 is CASSPQGLGAHGYTF. In DNA, the CDR3 is TGTGCCAGCAGTCCACAGGGTCTAGGGGCTCATGGCTACACCTTC.

With respect to this clone: This sample includes further DNA sequences coding for the same CDR3. This chain connects TRBV5-1 to TRBJ2-7; no clear D. In germline, CDR1 is SGHRS, CDR2 YFSETQ. V lost 2 bases to trimming and J lost 3 bases, with 12 bases between them. CDR3 length: 14 residues. CDR3: CASSLSGVSYEQYF. CDR3 DNA sequence: TGCGCCAGCAGCTTATCAGGTGTAAGCTACGAGCAGTACTTC.

The CDR3 region has the DNA TGTGCCAGCAGTTACCGAGTGAGCTCTGGAAACACCATATATTTT. The encoded protein is CASSYRVSSGNTIYF. The rearrangement links TRBV6-5 to TRBJ1-3; no definite D call. V lost 2 bases and J lost 0, with 8 bases in between. The CDR3 loop spans 15 amino acids. Germline CDR1 and CDR2: MNHEY and SVGAGI.

For this clone: Since no conserved phenylalanine or tryptophan closes the CDR3, a read error is the likely cause. V usage is TRBV2 and J usage is TRBJ1-6, with TRBD1 as a possible D gene (6 bases). CDR3 length equals 14 residues. V lost 1 base and J lost 9, with 10 bases in between. Germline assignment: CDR1 SNHLY and CDR2 FYNNEI. CDR3: CASSEGTVGSPLHS. The CDR3 region has the DNA TGTGCCAGCAGTGAAGGGACAGTGGGTTCACCCCTCCACTCT.

The rearrangement joins TRBV9 to TRBJ1-6; weak D call: TRBD1 (6 bases). The ends were cut back, 0 bases at V and 8 bases at J, with 15 bases in the middle. This CDR3 has 16 amino acids. The germline CDR1 and CDR2 sequences are SGDLS and YYNGEE. CDR3 nucleotide sequence: TGTGCCAGCAGCGTAGCCCCCACGGGGGGCGATTCACCCCTCCACTTT. Amino acid sequence: CASSVAPTGGDSPLHF.

V usage is TRBV6-5 and J usage is TRBJ2-6; D is uncertain. The V end was cut by 3 bases, the J end by 0 bases, with 9 bases between. Germline V gene data show CDR1 as MNHEY and CDR2 as SVGAGI. This CDR3 is built from 16 residues. For the CDR3, the DNA is TGTGCCAGCAGTTATCTCCAAGCCTCTGGGGCCAACGTCCTGACTTTC. Protein product: CASSYLQASGANVLTF.

V gene TRBV7-9 combines with J gene TRBJ2-3, with TRBD2 matching over 12 bases. The ends lost 7 bases at V and 0 bases at J; junction bases unmatched: 14. CDR3 length: 19 amino acids. Per the germline V gene, CDR1 is SEHNR and CDR2 is FQNEAQ (reference sequence). DNA for the CDR3: TGTGCCAGCAACATTATGACTAGCGGGAGCCTCTATAGCACAGATACGCAGTATTTT. The encoded protein is CASNIMTSGSLYSTDTQYF.

This clone has only one observation. The chain carries TRBV5-1 and TRBJ2-7; D tentatively reads TRBD1 or TRBD2 (5 bases each). CDR1 is SGHRS and CDR2 is YFSETQ in the germline V gene. The CDR3 covers 14 residues. V was clipped by 4 bases and J by 2 bases, with 13 bases between them. The CDR3 spells CASSGDPGPYEQYF. The CDR3 DNA sequence: TGCGCCAGCAGCGGGGACCCAGGCCCCTACGAGCAGTACTTC.

The V call is TRBV18, the J call TRBJ2-1; possible D gene TRBD1, 5 bases. CDR1 is KGHSH, CDR2 LQKENI, per germline. The CDR3 is made up of 16 amino acids. V lost 2 bases, J lost 2 bases, and 13 bases lay in between. This CDR3 reads CASSPKTQGTYNEQFF. Written as DNA, the CDR3 is TGTGCCAGCTCACCAAAGACGCAGGGAACCTACAATGAGCAGTTCTTC.

This clone is a singleton in its sample. Other nucleotide sequences from this sample produce the same CDR3. This chain joins TRBV18 and TRBJ2-7; 11 positions match TRBD2. From germline, CDR1 is KGHSH and CDR2 LQKENI. The J segment lost 2 bases and the V segment lost 3 bases, leaving 3 bases of the junction unmatched. The CDR3 covers 15 residues. The CDR3 region has the DNA TGTGCCAGCTCACCCGGGACTAGCGGACCCTACGAGCAGTACTTC. This gives the protein CASSPGTSGPYEQYF.

This clone was found once. CDR3 bases: TGTGCCAGCGGCCATAGCGGGACAGTGGATACGCAGTATTTT. Residues: CASGHSGTVDTQYF. The chain couples TRBV28 to TRBJ2-3, with a weak D call TRBD2 (8 bases). Germline CDR1 is MDHEN and CDR2 is SYDVKM. The V and J ends lost 8 bases and 6 bases respectively, with 18 bases between them. This CDR3 contains 14 residues.